This T cell receptor (beta chain) came from a study of CD4+ T cells in melanoma. Of note for this clone: Its cognate antigen is unknown.

Here immunoSEQ multiplex PCR was the method, and the copy in TCRdb shows in-frame clones only, minus some. The sample shows fewer than 150,000 clones, about 90% of them seen only once. The length of the CDR3 is 14 residues. Trimming cost V 8 bases and J 2 bases, with 14 bases left between them. Germline loops: CDR1 MNHNS, CDR2 SASEGT. Points from the study as a whole: Reportedly, melanoma neoantigen-specific CD4+ T cells showed varied differentiation states. A reported correlation linked neoantigen-specific CD4+ T cells to CD8+, macrophage and B cell function.

The chain has TRBV6-1 and TRBJ2-3; the D gene is possibly TRBD2 (6 bases). The clonotype was recovered from a human donor with melanoma. The DNA for the CDR3 is TGTGCCAGCGGCGCGACGGGAGACACAGATACGCAGTATTTT. It specifies CASGATGDTDTQYF.